The 22 T cell receptor beta chains in this list originate from one sample, sequenced in a study of regulatory T cells in long-lasting Graves disease. Time point reported: newly diagnosed GD, antithyroid drugs for less than 3 months. Preparation of the TCR library used RNA extracted from PBMCs. CDR3-region Arm-PCR and iRepertoire HTBI primers produced the TCR beta libraries. TCRdb passed the multiplex PCR reads through MiXCR, listing each CDR3 protein once. The repertoire consists of about 470,000 distinct CDR3 sequences, with about 15% occurring once and the leading ten covering roughly a sixth. These sequences were also reported in another study, on T cells in Graves' hyperthyroidism and ophthalmopathy.

The sequencing here drew on peripheral blood mononuclear cells (PBMCs), taken at new diagnosis, from a patient treated with antithyroid drugs. All receptors derive from a woman in her thirties with Graves disease.

This clonotype has a handful of counts. The chain links TRBV5-4 to TRBJ2-7; D tentatively reads TRBD1 or TRBD2 (5 bases each). The V gene lost 0 bases and the J gene lost 5 bases, with 15 bases spanning the gap. This CDR3 comprises 15 residues. Germline V gene data show CDR1 as SGHNT and CDR2 as YYREEE (reference sequence). CDR3 nucleotides: TGTGCCAGCAGCTTGGCCAGAGGGGTATCAAACGAGCAGTACTTC. Protein product: CASSLARGVSNEQYF.

This clonotype was seen ten or more times. V gene TRBV30 combines with J gene TRBJ1-4; D may be TRBD1 (6 bases). V gave up 7 bases and J gave up 5 bases, with 11 bases separating them. The CDR3 spans 12 residues. CDR1 is GTSNPN, CDR2 SVGIG, per germline (reference sequence). CDR3 nucleotide sequence: TGTGCCTTCACAGGGACGAATGAAAAACTGTTTTTT. Its translation: CAFTGTNEKLFF.

This clonotype showed up many times. The V and J genes are TRBV7-3 and TRBJ2-1; 14 bases align to TRBD2. This CDR3 comprises 16 residues. From germline, CDR1 is SGHTA and CDR2 FQGTGA. The ends lost 2 bases at V and 8 bases at J; junction bases unmatched: 5. DNA for the CDR3: TGTGCCAGCAGCTTATTTGGGACTAGCGGGAGCGATGAGCAGTTCTTC. It specifies CASSLFGTSGSDEQFF.

This clonotype was seen many times. J is TRBJ2-3 and V is TRBV7-6; tentative D call: TRBD1 (5 bases). Germline V gene sequence: CDR1 SGHVS, CDR2 FNYEAQ. This CDR3 spans 13 amino acids. Deletions cut 5 bases from V and 6 bases from J, with 12 bases between. CDR3 loop: CASSTSGADTQYF. The CDR3 nucleotides read TGTGCCAGCAGCACCTCTGGGGCGGATACGCAGTATTTT.

This clonotype showed up many times. The chain links TRBV20-1 to TRBJ1-6, with 9 bases that match TRBD1. V lost 1 base, J lost 7 bases, and 2 bases stayed unmatched. Looked up from germline, CDR1 is DFQATT and CDR2 is SNEGSKA (reference sequence). The CDR3 is 14 amino acids. The CDR3: CSARVQGANSPLHF. CDR3 DNA: TGCAGTGCTAGAGTACAGGGGGCGAATTCACCCCTCCACTTT.

The V call is TRBV7-3, the J call TRBJ2-1; D unclear. The CDR3 has 16 residues. The germline CDR1 and CDR2 sequences are SGHTA and FQGTGA. Deletions cut 1 base from V and 8 bases from J, with 18 bases between. CDR3 sequence: CASSLSPSTILDEQFF. Written as DNA, the CDR3 is TGTGCCAGCAGCTTAAGCCCTAGTACCATTCTCGATGAGCAGTTCTTC.

This clonotype was counted many times. This chain's CDR3 is CASGLESTEAFF. The CDR3 DNA reads as TGTGCTAGTGGTTTGGAGAGCACTGAAGCTTTCTTT. The V call is TRBV12-5, the J call TRBJ1-1; D is uncertain. The ends were cut back, 1 base at V and 4 bases at J, with 4 bases in the middle. The CDR3 is 12 residues long. CDR1 LGHNT and CDR2 FRNRAP come from the germline V gene.

The chain recombines TRBV14 with TRBJ1-1; possible D gene TRBD1, 5 bases. Trimming took off 0 bases at V and 5 bases at J, with 7 bases between the two ends. Per germline, CDR1 SGHDN and CDR2 FVKESK. This CDR3 contains 13 residues. Here the CDR3 DNA reads TGTGCCAGCAGCCAAGATCCAGGGACTGAAGCTTTCTTT. It specifies CASSQDPGTEAFF. Full variable domain (missing parts from reference TRBV14 and TRBJ1-1): EAGVTQFPSHSVIEKGQTVTLRCDPISGHDNLYWYRRVMGKEIKFLLHFVKESKQDESGMPNNRFLAERTGGTYSTLKVQPAELEDSGVYFCASSQDPGTEAFFGQGTRLTVV.

The rearrangement uses TRBV19 and TRBJ1-1, with no clear D. Germline CDR1 reads LNHDA; CDR2 reads SQIVND (reference sequence). Deletions cut 6 bases from V and 0 bases from J, with 8 bases between. CDR3 length: 13 residues. CDR3 nucleotide sequence: TGTGCCAGTAGAACGAGGTTGAACACTGAAGCTTTCTTT. Protein product: CASRTRLNTEAFF.

This clonotype was picked up many times. The J gene is TRBJ1-1, the V gene TRBV18; D is undetermined. From germline, CDR1 is KGHSH and CDR2 LQKENI. The germline V and J ends were trimmed by 0 bases and 2 bases, with 7 bases remaining between them. CDR3 length: 14 residues. This CDR3 is CASSPPKGNTEAFF. The CDR3 bases are TGTGCCAGCTCACCACCGAAGGGTAACACTGAAGCTTTCTTT.

The sample holds a few counts of this clonotype. V and J are TRBV15 and TRBJ2-3; TRBD2 matches 10 bases. The germline V gene encodes CDR1 LNHNV and CDR2 YYDKDF (reference sequence). V shed 4 bases, J shed 8 bases, and the junction held 3 bases outside the gene matches. This CDR3 comprises 13 residues. The DNA for the CDR3 is TGTGCCACCAGCAACTTAGCGGGGGGTACGCAGTATTTT. Its translation: CATSNLAGGTQYF.

The chain couples TRBV6-2 or TRBV6-3 to TRBJ1-4; no reliable D call. With 10 bases removed from V and 6 bases from J, the gap between germline ends came to 12 bases. Germline loops: CDR1 MNHEY, CDR2 SVGEGT. CDR3 length equals 12 residues. The CDR3 loop is CATRTVDEKLFF. Here the CDR3 DNA reads TGTGCCACCAGGACGGTAGATGAAAAACTGTTTTTT.

The rearrangement uses TRBV6-1 and TRBJ2-3; possible D gene TRBD2, 5 bases. This CDR3 has 12 residues. Germline V lookup: CDR1 MNHNS, CDR2 SASEGT. Trimming removed 6 bases at V and 5 bases at J, with 9 bases between. The CDR3 DNA reads TGTGCCAGCAGGACCCGGGGAGATACGCAGTATTTT. It specifies CASRTRGDTQYF.

This clonotype was counted ten times or more. V usage is TRBV15 and J usage is TRBJ2-5; no firm D call. The germline V gene has CDR1 LNHNV and CDR2 YYDKDF (reference sequence). The CDR3 length is 16 residues. Trimming left V 1 base short and J 2 bases short, with 14 bases between. CDR3 in DNA: TGTGCCACCAGCAGAGGAGTAGGTACGAAACAAGAGACCCAGTACTTC. The encoded protein is CATSRGVGTKQETQYF.

This clonotype was found many times. The chain employs TRBV18 and TRBJ2-1; possible D gene TRBD1, 5 bases. The germline CDR1 and CDR2 sequences are KGHSH and LQKENI. The CDR3 spans 13 residues. V lost 0 bases, J lost 8 bases, and 8 bases lay in between. As DNA, the CDR3 is TGTGCCAGCTCACCACCTAGGGGTGATGAGCAGTTCTTC. Its protein product is CASSPPRGDEQFF. Variable domain in full (rest from reference TRBV18 and TRBJ2-1): NAGVMQNPRHLVRRRGQEARLRCSPMKGHSHVYWYRQLPEEGLKFMVYLQKENIIDESGMPKERFSAEFPKEGPSILRIQQVVRGDSAAYFCASSPPRGDEQFFGPGTRLTVL.

This clonotype was found many times. V gene TRBV20-1 combines with J gene TRBJ2-5; 14 positions agree with TRBD2. CDR3 length: 19 residues. Losses at the gene ends were 0 bases for V and 2 bases for J; bases not matched to a gene: 11. Germline V gene sequence: CDR1 DFQATT, CDR2 SNEGSKA (reference sequence). CDR3 sequence: CSARERLAGGSFRQETQYF. The CDR3 coding sequence is TGCAGTGCTAGAGAGAGACTAGCGGGAGGGTCCTTTCGTCAAGAGACCCAGTACTTC.

This clonotype was seen many times. This chain joins TRBV20-1 and TRBJ1-1; D possibly corresponds to TRBD1 (5 bases). This CDR3 spans 15 amino acids. Germline V gene sequence: CDR1 DFQATT, CDR2 SNEGSKA (reference sequence). The ends were cut back, 0 bases at V and 5 bases at J, with 16 bases in the middle. CDR3 coding DNA: TGCAGTGCTAGAGATCGGCGGCAGGAGGGGACTGAAGCTTTCTTT. Translated: CSARDRRQEGTEAFF.

The table lists this clonotype with many counts. The chain recombines TRBV18 with TRBJ1-1, with a tentative D call TRBD1 (5 bases). There are 13 residues in the CDR3. The V end was cut by 5 bases, the J end by 1 base, with 8 bases between. Per the germline V gene, CDR1 is KGHSH and CDR2 is LQKENI. Here the CDR3 DNA reads TGTGCCAGCTCAGACGGGGGGAACACTGAAGCTTTCTTT. Residues: CASSDGGNTEAFF.

J is TRBJ2-3 and V is TRBV6-1; weak D call: TRBD2 (5 bases). The CDR3 runs 17 residues. V lost 5 bases and J lost 2, with 20 bases in between. Per the germline V gene, CDR1 is MNHNS and CDR2 is SASEGT. DNA for the CDR3: TGTGCCAGCAGTCAAGGATCTAGCCCCACCTTCACAGATACGCAGTATTTT. It codes for CASSQGSSPTFTDTQYF.

CDR3 region: CASSGPGLAFIDTQYF. The CDR3 nucleotides read TGTGCCAGCAGCGGACCGGGACTAGCGTTTATAGATACGCAGTATTTT. V is TRBV7-2 and J is TRBJ2-3; 10 nucleotides agree with TRBD2. Germline values: CDR1 SGHTA, CDR2 FQGNSA. This CDR3 has 16 residues. V lost 5 bases, J lost 5 bases, and 10 bases stayed unmatched.

V gene TRBV5-1 combines with J gene TRBJ2-3; 9 nucleotides line up with TRBD2. The germline V gene encodes CDR1 SGHRS and CDR2 YFSETQ. The CDR3 has 16 amino acids. Unmatched junction bases numbered 8, after V lost 0 bases and J lost 6 bases. The CDR3 loop reads CASSLAASGASDTQYF. CDR3 DNA: TGCGCCAGCAGCTTGGCGGCTAGCGGGGCCTCCGATACGCAGTATTTT. The variable domain in full, with the rest retrieved from reference TRBV5-1 and TRBJ2-3, is KAGVTQTPRYLIKTRGQQVTLSCSPISGHRSVSWYQQTPGQGLQFLFEYFSETQRNKGNFPGRFSGRQFSNSRSEMNVSTLELGDSALYLCASSLAASGASDTQYFGPGTRLTVL.

This clonotype appeared a few times. In nucleotides, the CDR3 is TGCAGCGTTGTAGCGAACCTACTGGAGACCCAGTACTTC. It translates to CSVVANLLETQYF. The rearrangement links TRBV29-1 to TRBJ2-5, with D possibly TRBD2 on 5 matching bases. This CDR3 comprises 13 residues. V was cut by 4 bases and J by 5 bases, with 14 bases left in between. Germline CDR1 and CDR2: SQVTM and ANQGSEA.